This T cell receptor beta chain was recovered during a study of response to subunit inactivated influenza vaccine. Study-level points and caveats: A suggestion made by the authors is that each seasonal influenza vaccination recruits few new T cells.

Points on this clonotype: Its antigen is currently unknown.

TCRdb re-called the RT-PCR reads with MiXCR, one entry per CDR3 protein. The data hold 200,000 to 250,000 distinct CDR3 sequences, with over 9% observed a single time. This clonotype originated in a man aged 45-65 years who received an inactivated influenza vaccine. The sample was non-naive T cells sorted from PBMCs, taken around two weeks before vaccination.

The CDR3 nucleotides are TGTGCCACCAGCAATAGCGCGAGCTCCTACAATGAGCAGTTCTTC. Its protein product is CATSNSASSYNEQFF. The V call is TRBV15, the J call TRBJ2-1; D perhaps matches TRBD2 (5 bases). Germline V lookup: CDR1 LNHNV, CDR2 YYDKDF (reference sequence). Trimming took off 4 bases at V and 0 bases at J, with 10 bases between the two ends. This CDR3 contains 15 residues.